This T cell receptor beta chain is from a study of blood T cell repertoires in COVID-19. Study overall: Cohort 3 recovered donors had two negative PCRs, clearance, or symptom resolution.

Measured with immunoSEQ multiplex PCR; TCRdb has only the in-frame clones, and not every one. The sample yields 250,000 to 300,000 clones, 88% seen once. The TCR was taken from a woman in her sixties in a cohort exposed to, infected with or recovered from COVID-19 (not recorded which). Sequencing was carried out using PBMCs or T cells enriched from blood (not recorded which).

The CDR3 DNA follows: TGTGCTTACAACCGCGGCCAGGGGCCCTACGAGCAGTACTTC. Its protein product is CAYNRGQGPYEQYF. The chain is built from TRBV30 and TRBJ2-7, with TRBD1 as a possible D gene (6 bases). CDR3 length equals 14 residues. Looked up from germline, CDR1 is GTSNPN and CDR2 is SVGIG (reference sequence).